The 20 T cell receptor beta chains below were found in one sample sequenced in a study of blood T cell repertoires in COVID-19. The repertoire was sequenced with immunoSEQ multiplex PCR; TCRdb's copy has only in-frame clones and lacks some. The sample holds about 190,000 clones; around 83% are singletons and the top ten take under 3%. The sample comprised peripheral blood. These TCRs come from a middle-aged man with active or convalescent COVID-19.

The chain recombines TRBV28 with TRBJ2-4; D possibly corresponds to TRBD1 (6 bases). Germline CDR1 MDHEN, CDR2 SYDVKM. Trimming took 7 bases from V and 0 from J, leaving 16 bases between them. CDR3 size: 16 residues. CDR3 protein: CASTQAGVIAKNIQYF. In DNA, the CDR3 is TGTGCCAGCACCCAAGCAGGGGTTATAGCCAAAAACATTCAGTACTTC.

The CDR3 DNA follows: TGTGCCAGCACCCCGGGACAGGATAATTCACCCCTCCACTTT. It translates to CASTPGQDNSPLHF. The gene calls are TRBV28 and TRBJ1-6, with 8 bases fitting TRBD1. CDR3 size: 14 residues. Trimming cost V 7 bases and J 5 bases; bases outside gene matches: 4. Per the germline V gene, CDR1 is MDHEN and CDR2 is SYDVKM.

This chain joins TRBV29-1 and TRBJ1-2; 7 nucleotides line up with TRBD1. After removal of 3 bases from V and 5 bases from J, the junction contained 6 bases not matched to a gene. Germline V gene lookup returns CDR1 SQVTM and CDR2 ANQGSEA. This CDR3 region has 13 residues. DNA of the CDR3: TGCAGCGTTGATGGGACAGAGAGATATGGCTACACCTTC. Translated: CSVDGTERYGYTF.

The chain has TRBV27 and TRBJ2-7; 9 bases match TRBD1. The CDR3 sequence is 14 residues long. The junction had 8 bases not matched to a gene; V was cut back by 5 bases and J by 6 bases. Germline CDR1 reads MNHEY; CDR2 reads SMNVEV (reference sequence). The CDR3 sequence is CASSIQQGAGEQYF. In DNA form, the CDR3 reads TGTGCCAGCAGTATACAACAGGGGGCGGGCGAGCAGTACTTC.

The genes are TRBV7-3 and TRBJ2-1; 12 bases fit TRBD2. V gave up 4 bases and J gave up 8 bases; unmatched junction bases: 6. The length of the CDR3 is 15 residues. CDR1 and CDR2 (germline): SGHTA, FQGTGA. CDR3 sequence (DNA): TGTGCCAGCAGCTCGACTAGCGGGAGTTTCGATGAGCAGTTCTTC. Its protein is CASSSTSGSFDEQFF.

This chain links TRBV5-1 with TRBJ2-2; the D gene is possibly TRBD1 (5 bases). Germline assignment: CDR1 SGHRS and CDR2 YFSETQ. This CDR3 comprises 15 residues. Trimming left V 4 bases short and J 4 bases short, with 14 bases between. CDR3 in DNA: TGCGCCAGCAGCCCGGACACCCTATCCACCGGGGAGCTGTTTTTT. This encodes CASSPDTLSTGELFF.

The chain couples TRBV27 to TRBJ1-5; 7 bases fit TRBD1. Trimming removed 3 bases from V and 2 bases from J; junction bases left unmatched: 4. This CDR3 is 15 amino acids long. In germline, CDR1 is MNHEY, CDR2 SMNVEV (reference sequence). The DNA for the CDR3 is TGTGCCAGCAGTTTGGGGACAGAGGGCAATCAGCCCCAGCATTTT. It codes for CASSLGTEGNQPQHF.

The rearrangement uses TRBV28 and TRBJ2-7; weak D call: TRBD1 (6 bases). Trimming pared 6 bases from V and 1 base from J, leaving 16 bases between. Germline CDR1 and CDR2: MDHEN and SYDVKM. The CDR3 has 15 amino acids. The CDR3 nucleotides read TGTGCCAGCAGCTCCCGACAGGCTTCTTCCTACGAGCAGTACTTC. This translates into CASSSRQASSYEQYF. Full variable domain (rest looked up from reference TRBV28 and TRBJ2-7): DVKVTQSSRYLVKRTGEKVFLECVQDMDHENMFWYRQDPGLGLRLIYFSYDVKMKEKGDIPEGYSVSREKKERFSLILESASTNQTSMYLCASSSRQASSYEQYFGPGTRLTVT.

About this clone itself: The sample holds other DNA sequences that translate to the same CDR3. V gene TRBV30 combines with J gene TRBJ1-1; D call uncertain. V shed 0 bases and J shed 1 base, with 6 bases lying between them. The CDR3 is 13 residues long. Germline CDR1 and CDR2: GTSNPN and SVGIG (reference sequence). The CDR3 protein is CAWSVRGNTEAFF. CDR3 DNA sequence: TGTGCCTGGAGTGTACGAGGGAACACTGAAGCTTTCTTT.

This clone was counted a single time. V usage is TRBV30 and J usage is TRBJ1-1; D remains unclear. Germline V lookup: CDR1 GTSNPN, CDR2 SVGIG (reference sequence). V was pared by 6 bases and J by 5 bases, with 16 bases between. The CDR3 runs to 13 residues. The CDR3 is CACNLRGWTEAFF. For the CDR3, the DNA is TGTGCCTGTAATCTACGGGGATGGACTGAAGCTTTCTTT.

The V call is TRBV27, the J call TRBJ2-3; TRBD1 agrees at 7 bases. Germline V gives CDR1 MNHEY, CDR2 SMNVEV (reference sequence). Unmatched junction bases numbered 4, after V lost 1 base and J lost 0 bases. The CDR3 has 16 amino acids. The CDR3 DNA sequence: TGTGCCAGCAGTTTATTTGGGACAGCTAGCACAGATACGCAGTATTTT. Amino acids: CASSLFGTASTDTQYF.

V usage is TRBV24-1 and J usage is TRBJ1-5, with 7 bases aligning to TRBD1. The CDR3 consists of 17 residues. The germline gives CDR1 KGHDR, CDR2 SFDVKD. The ends lost 2 bases at V and 1 base at J; junction bases unmatched: 7. The CDR3 is CATSDSGVRGSNQPQHF. The CDR3 DNA reads as TGTGCCACCAGTGATTCTGGAGTCAGGGGGAGCAATCAGCCCCAGCATTTT.

The chain joins TRBV19 to TRBJ1-5, with D unclear. With 0 bases removed from V and 9 bases from J, the gap between germline ends came to 6 bases. The germline CDR1 and CDR2 sequences are LNHDA and SQIVND (reference sequence). The CDR3 extends over 12 amino acids. CDR3 region: CASSIDQRPQHF. CDR3 DNA: TGTGCCAGTAGTATAGATCAGCGGCCCCAGCATTTT.

The rearrangement joins TRBV6-1 to TRBJ2-3; possibly TRBD1 for D (6 bases). The germline CDR1 and CDR2 sequences are MNHNS and SASEGT. Trimming took 3 bases from V and 4 from J, leaving 11 bases between them. The CDR3 consists of 14 residues. The CDR3 reads CASSEQGRADTQYF. Here the CDR3 DNA reads TGTGCCAGCAGTGAGCAGGGGCGCGCAGATACGCAGTATTTT.

The chain recombines TRBV6-1 with TRBJ2-7, with a weak D call TRBD1 (6 bases). Trimming removed 0 bases at V and 5 bases at J, with 17 bases between. CDR3 length equals 16 residues. Germline V gives CDR1 MNHNS, CDR2 SASEGT. CDR3 residues: CASSEAVIGQWNEQYF. The CDR3 DNA reads TGTGCCAGCAGTGAAGCAGTTATAGGACAGTGGAACGAGCAGTACTTC.

The chain is built from TRBV7-2 and TRBJ2-7; D might be TRBD1 (5 bases). The V end lost 1 base, the J end lost 3 bases, and 10 bases lay between the germline ends. The CDR3 extends over 14 amino acids. Germline V gene lookup returns CDR1 SGHTA and CDR2 FQGNSA. This CDR3 reads CASSLGGQHYEQYF. Written as DNA, the CDR3 is TGTGCCAGCAGCTTAGGCGGACAACACTACGAGCAGTACTTC.

The chain joins TRBV6-2 or TRBV6-3 to TRBJ1-5, with D possibly being TRBD1 (5 bases). Trimming took off 6 bases at V and 5 bases at J, with 14 bases between the two ends. CDR1 and CDR2 (germline): MNHEY, SVGEGT. There are 14 residues in the CDR3. The CDR3 protein is CASSVSQGYQPQHF. The CDR3 bases are TGTGCCAGCAGCGTCTCCCAGGGATATCAGCCCCAGCATTTT.

A few counts support this clone. The rearrangement joins TRBV2 to TRBJ2-6; TRBD2 is a possible D gene (6 bases). The germline gives CDR1 SNHLY, CDR2 FYNNEI. The CDR3 runs to 15 residues. Deletions cut 3 bases from V and 5 bases from J, with 11 bases between. CDR3 coding DNA: TGTGCCAGCAGTGAGGAGGGGCTGTGGGCCAACGTCCTGACTTTC. It translates to CASSEEGLWANVLTF.

The CDR3 here is CASSSRQAPRSNQPQHF. Here the CDR3 DNA reads TGTGCCAGCAGCTCGAGACAGGCGCCCAGGAGCAATCAGCCCCAGCATTTT. The chain carries TRBV5-6 and TRBJ1-5; TRBD1 is a possible D gene (6 bases). The CDR3 totals 17 residues. The germline CDR1 and CDR2 sequences are SGHDT and YYEEEE. The germline V and J ends were trimmed by 3 bases and 1 base, with 17 bases remaining between them.

The gene calls are TRBV5-4 and TRBJ1-6, with 7 bases aligning to TRBD1. Trimming removed 6 bases from V and 6 bases from J; junction bases left unmatched: 9. This CDR3 is 15 amino acids long. Germline CDR1 SGHNT, CDR2 YYREEE (reference sequence). DNA for the CDR3: TGTGCCAGCACAAAGACAGGGCTCGTTAATTCACCCCTCCACTTT. Its protein is CASTKTGLVNSPLHF. The full variable domain, completed using reference TRBV5-4 and TRBJ1-6, is ETGVTQSPTHLIKTRGQQVTLRCSSQSGHNTVSWYQQALGQGPQFIFQYYREEENGRGNFPPRFSGLQFPNYSSELNVNALELDDSALYLCASTKTGLVNSPLHFGNGTRLTVT.